This entry lists 26 T cell receptor beta chains sequenced from one sample in a study of blood T cell repertoires in COVID-19. The repertoire was sequenced with immunoSEQ multiplex PCR; TCRdb's copy has only in-frame clones and lacks some. The table lists over 150,000 clones, roughly 90% of them singletons, with over 3.5% in the top ten. Sequenced material: peripheral blood. These receptors were taken from a woman aged 60-75 years who had recovered from COVID-19.

The chain couples TRBV14 to TRBJ2-5; D is perhaps TRBD1 (7 bases). Germline CDR1 and CDR2: SGHDN and FVKESK. The CDR3 is made up of 15 amino acids. The germline V and J ends were trimmed by 0 bases and 5 bases, with 13 bases remaining between them. The CDR3 nucleotides read TGTGCCAGCAGCCAAGATTCGGCAGGGGGGGAGACCCAGTACTTC. Protein: CASSQDSAGGETQYF.

The rearrangement joins TRBV7-9 to TRBJ1-2; weak D call: TRBD1 (6 bases). CDR1 is SEHNR, CDR2 FQNEAQ, per germline (reference sequence). V lost 1 base and J 0 bases, leaving 15 bases between the germline ends. This CDR3 spans 17 amino acids. This CDR3 reads CASSLVLGTSPNYGYTF. The CDR3 nucleotides are TGTGCCAGCAGCTTAGTTCTTGGGACAAGTCCTAACTATGGCTACACCTTC.

V gene TRBV19 combines with J gene TRBJ2-1; TRBD1 might be the D (6 bases). The CDR3 extends over 13 amino acids. V lost 4 bases and J 8 bases, leaving 12 bases between the germline ends. Germline-derived CDR1 and CDR2 are LNHDA and SQIVND (reference sequence). CDR3 sequence reads: CASSNRVSDEQFF. CDR3 nucleotides: TGTGCCAGTAGTAACAGGGTGAGCGATGAGCAGTTCTTC.

CDR3 sequence reads: CAIRDRENQPQHF. The CDR3 DNA sequence: TGTGCCATCCGGGACAGAGAGAATCAGCCCCAGCATTTT. The V gene is TRBV6-6, the J gene TRBJ1-5, with TRBD1 matching over 7 bases. V lost 10 bases, J lost 4 bases, and 7 bases stayed unmatched. This CDR3 spans 13 amino acids. Germline CDR1 MNHNY, CDR2 SVGAGI (reference sequence).

V is TRBV12-3 or TRBV12-4 and J is TRBJ2-3, with TRBD2 as a possible D gene (6 bases). V was clipped by 3 bases and J by 5 bases, with 9 bases between them. The CDR3 has 13 residues. The CDR3 nucleotides read TGTGCCAGCAGTTTGCGGGGCGGAGATACGCAGTATTTT. Its protein is CASSLRGGDTQYF.

This clone was picked up one time. The rearrangement joins TRBV7-6 to TRBJ1-1; D possibly corresponds to TRBD1 (5 bases). CDR1 SGHVS and CDR2 FNYEAQ come from the germline V gene. Trimming pared 0 bases from V and 0 bases from J, leaving 11 bases between. This CDR3 has 16 amino acids. DNA of the CDR3: TGTGCCAGCAGCTTAGCGACGGGGGGATTGAACACTGAAGCTTTCTTT. This gives the protein CASSLATGGLNTEAFF.

The gene calls are TRBV27 and TRBJ2-7; 7 nucleotides align to TRBD1. CDR3 length: 15 residues. Germline CDR1 is MNHEY and CDR2 is SMNVEV (reference sequence). J gave up 4 bases and V 8 bases, and 14 bases lay outside the gene matches. The CDR3 here is CASAEVAGGSYEQYF. DNA of the CDR3: TGTGCCAGCGCGGAGGTAGCAGGGGGAAGTTACGAGCAGTACTTC.

This chain links TRBV28 with TRBJ1-1, with 10 positions matching TRBD1. Germline CDR1 MDHEN, CDR2 SYDVKM. J gave up 5 bases and V 2 bases, and 17 bases lay outside the gene matches. The CDR3 runs to 19 residues. As DNA, the CDR3 is TGTGCCAGCAGTTTAGCGCGCGGGACAGGGGTCTATCGCGGGACTGAAGCTTTCTTT. It specifies CASSLARGTGVYRGTEAFF.

The chain employs TRBV3-1 (or the pseudogene TRBV3-2) and TRBJ2-6; perhaps TRBD1 as D (6 bases). Trimming shortened V by 5 bases and J by 0 bases, and 8 bases separated the two germline ends. Germline-derived CDR1 and CDR2 are LGHDT and YNNKEL (reference sequence). There are 15 residues in the CDR3. CDR3 in amino acids: CASSSRGSGANVLTF. DNA for the CDR3: TGTGCCAGCAGCTCCAGGGGCTCTGGGGCCAACGTCCTGACTTTC.

The chain couples TRBV14 to TRBJ2-3, with D possibly matching TRBD2 (6 bases). Germline assignment: CDR1 SGHDN and CDR2 FVKESK. The V end was cut by 4 bases, the J end by 1 base, with 15 bases between. The CDR3 extends over 16 amino acids. In DNA form, the CDR3 reads TGTGCCAGCAGCCCCCCGGGCGGGGTACGCACAGATACGCAGTATTTT. It specifies CASSPPGGVRTDTQYF.

This chain connects TRBV28 to TRBJ2-7, with a weak D call TRBD1 (5 bases). This CDR3 region has 14 residues. The V end was cut by 5 bases, the J end by 3 bases, with 14 bases between. Germline V gene lookup returns CDR1 MDHEN and CDR2 SYDVKM. The CDR3 here is CASSTPHRSYEQYF. CDR3 nucleotide sequence: TGTGCCAGCAGTACCCCCCACAGGAGCTACGAGCAGTACTTC.

The chain couples TRBV6-1 to TRBJ1-2; tentatively, D is TRBD1 (6 bases). Germline V gives CDR1 MNHNS, CDR2 SASEGT. Trimming removed 1 base from V and 5 bases from J, with 14 bases in between. The CDR3 length is 15 residues. The CDR3 region is CASSEVGPGAYGYTF. Written as DNA, the CDR3 is TGTGCCAGCAGTGAAGTAGGTCCAGGGGCGTATGGCTACACCTTC.

This chain connects TRBV28 to TRBJ1-1; D is possibly TRBD1 (6 bases). Trimming shortened V by 1 base and J by 6 bases, and 9 bases separated the two germline ends. The CDR3 extends over 13 amino acids. Germline V lookup: CDR1 MDHEN, CDR2 SYDVKM. CDR3 amino acids: CASSLSRTAEAFF. The DNA for the CDR3 is TGTGCCAGCAGTTTATCCCGGACAGCTGAAGCTTTCTTT. Full variable domain (remainder filled in from reference TRBV28 and TRBJ1-1): DVKVTQSSRYLVKRTGEKVFLECVQDMDHENMFWYRQDPGLGLRLIYFSYDVKMKEKGDIPEGYSVSREKKERFSLILESASTNQTSMYLCASSLSRTAEAFFGQGTRLTVV.

The V call is TRBV20-1, the J call TRBJ1-6; D unclear. Trimming took off 3 bases at V and 0 bases at J, with 6 bases between the two ends. Germline CDR1 is DFQATT and CDR2 is SNEGSKA (reference sequence). The CDR3 spans 14 residues. The CDR3 region is CSASGSSYNSPLHF. DNA for the CDR3: TGCAGTGCTAGTGGGAGCTCCTATAATTCACCCCTCCACTTT.

J is TRBJ2-4 and V is TRBV10-3; perhaps TRBD1 as D (5 bases). Between the trimmed V and J ends, which lost 6 bases and 4 bases, there was a span of 13 bases. Germline V gene sequence: CDR1 ENHRY, CDR2 SYGVKD. The CDR3 is made up of 14 amino acids. CDR3 protein: CAISPGAPKNIQYF. Here the CDR3 DNA reads TGTGCCATCAGCCCTGGGGCGCCGAAAAACATTCAGTACTTC.

The sample holds one count of this clone. V usage is TRBV19 and J usage is TRBJ1-2, with 9 bases identical to TRBD1. The V gene's germline CDR1 is LNHDA and CDR2 SQIVND (reference sequence). This CDR3 has 14 amino acids. J gave up 7 bases and V 5 bases, and 8 bases lay outside the gene matches. CDR3 bases: TGTGCCAGTAGTCCCCGGGACAGGGAGGGTGGCTACACCTTC. This translates into CASSPRDREGGYTF.

The chain links TRBV28 to TRBJ2-3; 12 bases agree with TRBD2. Trimming at V came to 2 bases and at J to 7 bases, leaving 1 base not matched to a gene. Germline V gene lookup returns CDR1 MDHEN and CDR2 SYDVKM. The CDR3 is 14 amino acids. In nucleotides, the CDR3 is TGTGCCAGCAGTTTAGGACTAGCGGGATATACGCAGTATTTT. Its translation is CASSLGLAGYTQYF.

V gene TRBV9 combines with J gene TRBJ1-2, with TRBD1 matching 7 bases. The V segment lost 3 bases and the J segment 4 bases; nucleotides outside the gene matches: 9. This CDR3 comprises 15 residues. Germline CDR1 and CDR2: SGDLS and YYNGEE. The CDR3 DNA reads TGTGCCAGCAGCGCCGACAGGGTGTCCTTCTATGGCTACACCTTC. Translated, it gives CASSADRVSFYGYTF.

The J gene is TRBJ2-3, the V gene TRBV5-1; 9 bases fit TRBD1. The CDR3 extends over 18 amino acids. Germline values: CDR1 SGHRS, CDR2 YFSETQ. V shed 3 bases, J shed 4 bases, and the junction held 15 bases outside the gene matches. CDR3 bases: TGCGCCAGCAGCTCACTCCCGACGGGACAGGGCGGGTCAGATACGCAGTATTTT. Translation gives CASSSLPTGQGGSDTQYF.

The gene calls are TRBV7-9 and TRBJ2-1, with TRBD1 identical over 9 bases. V shed 5 bases, J shed 4 bases, and the junction held 3 bases outside the gene matches. The V gene's germline CDR1 is SEHNR and CDR2 FQNEAQ (reference sequence). This CDR3 has 14 residues. The CDR3 protein is CASSPGQGYNEQFF. The CDR3 DNA follows: TGTGCCAGCAGCCCGGGACAGGGATACAATGAGCAGTTCTTC.

This chain uses TRBV18 with TRBJ1-1; D is undetermined. This CDR3 comprises 16 residues. Germline V gene data show CDR1 as KGHSH and CDR2 as LQKENI. Trimming took 0 bases from V and 1 from J, leaving 12 bases between them. CDR3 bases: TGTGCCAGCTCACCACCCGGTAGATCAACGAACACTGAAGCTTTCTTT. The encoded protein is CASSPPGRSTNTEAFF.

The chain has TRBV5-4 and TRBJ2-1; 7 nucleotides agree with TRBD2. Germline lookup yields CDR1 SGHNT and CDR2 YYREEE (reference sequence). CDR3 length equals 15 residues. Trimming removed 2 bases from V and 3 bases from J; junction bases left unmatched: 5. The CDR3 here is CASSFSGTNYNEQFF. For the CDR3, the DNA is TGTGCCAGCAGCTTCAGTGGGACTAACTACAATGAGCAGTTCTTC.

The rearrangement links TRBV6-5 to TRBJ1-1, with D possibly being TRBD1 (5 bases). The germline V gene encodes CDR1 MNHEY and CDR2 SVGAGI. This CDR3 spans 14 amino acids. V was shortened by 0 bases and J by 6 bases, with 11 bases between the two germline ends. CDR3 DNA sequence: TGTGCCAGCAGTTACTCGATCGGGGGGGCTGAAGCTTTCTTT. This translates into CASSYSIGGAEAFF.

This clone was detected only once. CDR3 nucleotides: TGCAGCGTGACAAAGTTAGCCAAAAACATTCAGTACTTC. Translation: CSVTKLAKNIQYF. The chain links TRBV29-1 to TRBJ2-4; D is unclear. V lost 6 bases and J 0 bases, leaving 9 bases between the germline ends. Germline V gene lookup returns CDR1 SQVTM and CDR2 ANQGSEA. The CDR3 has 13 residues.

This chain's CDR3 is CASSQSRAGGYNEQFF. As DNA, the CDR3 is TGCGCCAGCAGCCAATCTCGGGCGGGGGGCTACAATGAGCAGTTCTTC. The rearrangement uses TRBV4-1 and TRBJ2-1; 8 nucleotides line up with TRBD2. CDR3 length: 16 residues. Germline V gene lookup returns CDR1 MGHRA and CDR2 YSYEKL. Trimming cost V 2 bases and J 3 bases; bases outside gene matches: 6.

The V call is TRBV9, the J call TRBJ2-5, with no clear D. The germline V gene encodes CDR1 SGDLS and CDR2 YYNGEE. This CDR3 spans 15 amino acids. The V end lost 3 bases, the J end lost 2 bases, and 14 bases lay between the germline ends. The CDR3 sequence is CASSASPTLQETQYF. CDR3 sequence (DNA): TGTGCCAGCAGCGCCTCCCCGACTCTACAAGAGACCCAGTACTTC.